This is a list of T cell receptor beta chains from one sample in a study of blood T cell repertoires in COVID-19. Profiling relied on immunoSEQ multiplex PCR, and the TCRdb table lists in-frame clones only, not all of them. The top ten hold about 4% of the sample, which has about 270,000 clones, around 89% seen once. Sequencing input: PBMCs or T cells enriched from blood (not recorded which). The source is a woman aged 25-40 years with acute COVID-19. The CDR3 runs from the conserved cysteine through the conserved F or W. Each record gives: CDR3 protein, CDR3 DNA, clone size, J gene, D gene, V gene. A D gene is named only where the DNA matches it firmly. Expanded clones are given a class, and other clones once, few, many or no size at all.

CDR3 protein: CASSSTGLAGGKQFF
CDR3 DNA: TGTGCCAGCAGCTCGACTGGACTAGCGGGAGGGAAGCAGTTCTTC
clone size: .
J gene: TRBJ2-1
D gene: TRBD2
V gene: TRBV6-4

CDR3 protein: CASSRLAGSTDTQYF
CDR3 DNA: TGTGCCAGCAGCAGACTAGCGGGGAGCACAGATACGCAGTATTTT
clone size: .
J gene: TRBJ2-3
D gene: TRBD2
V gene: TRBV11-3

CDR3 protein: CASSPGGFYNEQFF
CDR3 DNA: TGTGCCAGCAGTCCGGGAGGATTCTACAATGAGCAGTTCTTC
clone size: .
J gene: TRBJ2-1
D gene: TRBD2
V gene: TRBV6-5

CDR3 protein: CASSLGIGAGIGRGYTF
CDR3 DNA: TGTGCCAGCAGCTTGGGGATAGGGGCAGGGATTGGACGTGGCTACACCTTC
clone size: .
J gene: TRBJ1-2
D gene: .
V gene: TRBV11-2

CDR3 protein: CAISWTSGSADTQYF
CDR3 DNA: TGTGCCATCAGTTGGACTAGCGGGAGTGCAGATACGCAGTATTTT
clone size: .
J gene: TRBJ2-3
D gene: TRBD2
V gene: TRBV10-3

CDR3 protein: CASRASPGQGARWNTEAFF
CDR3 DNA: TGTGCCAGCAGGGCGAGTCCGGGACAGGGGGCGCGGTGGAACACTGAAGCTTTCTTT
clone size: .
J gene: TRBJ1-1
D gene: TRBD1
V gene: TRBV28

CDR3 protein: CASSHLGSGSPYEQYF
CDR3 DNA: TGTGCCAGCAGCCACCTTGGCAGCGGGAGTCCCTACGAGCAGTACTTC
clone size: .
J gene: TRBJ2-7
D gene: TRBD2
V gene: TRBV3-1/TRBV3-2

CDR3 protein: CASSDPQRDITDTQYF
CDR3 DNA: TGCGCCAGCAGTGACCCCCAGCGGGATATCACAGATACGCAGTATTTT
clone size: .
J gene: TRBJ2-3
D gene: TRBD2
V gene: TRBV10-2

CDR3 protein: CASPEAGSLAKNIQYF
CDR3 DNA: TGTGCCAGCCCTGAGGCGGGGAGCCTAGCCAAAAACATTCAGTACTTC
clone size: .
J gene: TRBJ2-4
D gene: .
V gene: TRBV21-1

CDR3 protein: CASSRIREDPTREQFF
CDR3 DNA: TGTGCCAGCAGTCGCATCCGGGAGGATCCCACACGTGAGCAGTTCTTC
clone size: once
J gene: TRBJ2-1
D gene: TRBD2
V gene: TRBV28

CDR3 protein: CASSITGSTGELFF
CDR3 DNA: TGTGCCAGTAGTATCACAGGGAGTACCGGGGAGCTGTTTTTT
clone size: .
J gene: TRBJ2-2
D gene: .
V gene: TRBV19

CDR3 protein: CASSEMLAGADTQYF
CDR3 DNA: TGTGCCAGCAGTGAAATGTTAGCGGGAGCAGATACGCAGTATTTT
clone size: .
J gene: TRBJ2-3
D gene: TRBD2
V gene: TRBV6-1

CDR3 protein: CASSLGGLAGKDTQYF
CDR3 DNA: TGTGCCAGCAGCTTAGGAGGACTAGCGGGAAAAGATACGCAGTATTTT
clone size: once
J gene: TRBJ2-3
D gene: TRBD2
V gene: TRBV13

CDR3 protein: CASSLRPQGVEKLFF
CDR3 DNA: TGTGCCAGCAGCTTAAGGCCTCAGGGCGTTGAAAAACTGTTTTTT
clone size: .
J gene: TRBJ1-4
D gene: .
V gene: TRBV7-6

CDR3 protein: CASSVDASGRAYYNEQFF
CDR3 DNA: TGTGCCAGCAGCGTAGACGCTAGCGGGAGGGCCTACTACAATGAGCAGTTCTTC
clone size: .
J gene: TRBJ2-1
D gene: TRBD2
V gene: TRBV9

CDR3 protein: CATSDFVGPEGEQFF
CDR3 DNA: TGTGCCACCAGTGATTTCGTGGGCCCGGAGGGGGAGCAGTTCTTC
clone size: .
J gene: TRBJ2-1
D gene: .
V gene: TRBV24-1

CDR3 protein: CASSAQVYSNQPQHF
CDR3 DNA: TGCGCCAGCAGCGCACAGGTTTATAGCAATCAGCCCCAGCATTTT
clone size: .
J gene: TRBJ1-5
D gene: .
V gene: TRBV4-1

CDR3 protein: CAWSLGDYQETQYF
CDR3 DNA: TGTGCCTGGAGCTTAGGGGACTACCAAGAGACCCAGTACTTC
clone size: .
J gene: TRBJ2-5
D gene: .
V gene: TRBV30

CDR3 protein: CASSLGLAGLDEQFF
CDR3 DNA: TGCGCCAGCAGCTTGGGACTAGCGGGTTTGGATGAGCAGTTCTTC
clone size: .
J gene: TRBJ2-1
D gene: TRBD2
V gene: TRBV5-1

CDR3 protein: CASSFEGVRNSPLHF
CDR3 DNA: TGTGCCAGCAGTTTTGAGGGCGTTAGAAATTCACCCCTCCACTTT
clone size: .
J gene: TRBJ1-6
D gene: .
V gene: TRBV5-4

CDR3 protein: CASSGMGEQFF
CDR3 DNA: TGTGCCAGCAGCGGGATGGGTGAGCAGTTCTTC
clone size: .
J gene: TRBJ2-1
D gene: .
V gene: TRBV28

CDR3 protein: CAIPGREADTQYF
CDR3 DNA: TGTGCAATCCCTGGCAGGGAGGCAGATACGCAGTATTTT
clone size: .
J gene: TRBJ2-3
D gene: .
V gene: TRBV11-1

CDR3 protein: CASTPTGGETQYF
CDR3 DNA: TGTGCCAGCACCCCGACGGGGGGCGAGACCCAGTACTTC
clone size: .
J gene: TRBJ2-5
D gene: .
V gene: TRBV28

CDR3 protein: CASSFEGRDEQFF
CDR3 DNA: TGTGCCAGCAGTTTTGAGGGAAGAGATGAGCAGTTCTTC
clone size: once
J gene: TRBJ2-1
D gene: .
V gene: TRBV28

CDR3 protein: CASSVGDKVYEQYF
CDR3 DNA: TGCGCCAGCAGTGTAGGGGACAAGGTCTACGAGCAGTACTTC
clone size: .
J gene: TRBJ2-7
D gene: .
V gene: TRBV10-2

CDR3 protein: CASSLPERSETQYF
CDR3 DNA: TGTGCCAGCAGTCTCCCGGAGCGGTCGGAGACCCAGTACTTC
clone size: .
J gene: TRBJ2-5
D gene: .
V gene: TRBV6-6

CDR3 protein: CAWRKTGGHGYTF
CDR3 DNA: TGTGCCTGGAGAAAAACAGGGGGCCATGGCTACACCTTC
clone size: once
J gene: TRBJ1-2
D gene: TRBD1
V gene: TRBV30

CDR3 protein: CASSLAEGLPLDTQYF
CDR3 DNA: TGCGCCAGCAGCTTGGCCGAGGGACTACCTCTTGATACGCAGTATTTT
clone size: .
J gene: TRBJ2-3
D gene: TRBD2
V gene: TRBV5-1

CDR3 protein: CASSDTTTSYEQYF
CDR3 DNA: TGTGCCAGTAGTGATACTACTACCTCCTACGAGCAGTACTTC
clone size: .
J gene: TRBJ2-7
D gene: .
V gene: TRBV19

CDR3 protein: CASSLQVPGEQYF
CDR3 DNA: TGTGCCAGCAGTTTACAGGTTCCAGGGGAGCAGTACTTC
clone size: .
J gene: TRBJ2-7
D gene: .
V gene: TRBV28

CDR3 protein: CASSPGHPYEQYF
CDR3 DNA: TGTGCCAGCAGCCCCGGACATCCCTACGAGCAGTACTTC
clone size: .
J gene: TRBJ2-7
D gene: .
V gene: TRBV11-2

CDR3 protein: CASSSRTGTGTGELFF
CDR3 DNA: TGTGCCAGCAGTTCCCGAACCGGGACAGGGACCGGGGAGCTGTTTTTT
clone size: .
J gene: TRBJ2-2
D gene: TRBD1
V gene: TRBV5-5

CDR3 protein: CASSRLPGELFF
CDR3 DNA: TGTGCCAGCAGCCGTCTCCCCGGGGAGCTGTTTTTT
clone size: .
J gene: TRBJ2-2
D gene: .
V gene: TRBV28

CDR3 protein: CASSRTGTGYGYTF
CDR3 DNA: TGTGCCAGTAGTAGGACAGGGACAGGCTATGGCTACACCTTC
clone size: .
J gene: TRBJ1-2
D gene: TRBD1
V gene: TRBV19

CDR3 protein: CATSRSRVLSTDTQYF
CDR3 DNA: TGTGCCACCAGCAGATCCAGGGTACTTAGCACAGATACGCAGTATTTT
clone size: .
J gene: TRBJ2-3
D gene: .
V gene: TRBV15

CDR3 protein: CASSRGQGITGELFF
CDR3 DNA: TGTGCCAGCAGCCGAGGACAGGGAATCACCGGGGAGCTGTTTTTT
clone size: .
J gene: TRBJ2-2
D gene: TRBD1
V gene: TRBV11-3

CDR3 protein: CASNLKGGLAALETQYF
CDR3 DNA: TGTGCCAGCAACTTAAAGGGGGGTCTAGCGGCTCTGGAGACCCAGTACTTC
clone size: .
J gene: TRBJ2-5
D gene: .
V gene: TRBV21-1

CDR3 protein: CASSDRDRGFTDTQYF
CDR3 DNA: TGTGCCAGCAGCGACCGGGACAGGGGGTTCACAGATACGCAGTATTTT
clone size: .
J gene: TRBJ2-3
D gene: TRBD1
V gene: TRBV9

CDR3 protein: CASSETGNFFQQYF
CDR3 DNA: TGTGCCAGCAGTGAAACCGGGAACTTCTTTCAGCAGTACTTC
clone size: .
J gene: TRBJ2-7
D gene: .
V gene: TRBV2

CDR3 protein: CASSSTGTGRYEQFF
CDR3 DNA: TGTGCCAGCAGCTCCACCGGGACTGGAAGGTATGAGCAGTTCTTC
clone size: .
J gene: TRBJ2-1
D gene: .
V gene: TRBV11-3

CDR3 protein: CASSHGQVSYEQYF
CDR3 DNA: TGTGCCAGCAGCCACGGACAGGTATCCTACGAGCAGTACTTC
clone size: .
J gene: TRBJ2-7
D gene: TRBD1
V gene: TRBV3-1/TRBV3-2

CDR3 protein: CASKIGLQPQHF
CDR3 DNA: TGTGCCAGCAAGATTGGGCTTCAGCCCCAGCATTTT
clone size: few
J gene: TRBJ1-5
D gene: .
V gene: TRBV12-3/TRBV12-4

CDR3 protein: CASSAGTLTGANVLTF
CDR3 DNA: TGTGCCAGTAGTGCAGGGACTCTAACTGGGGCCAACGTCCTGACTTTC
clone size: .
J gene: TRBJ2-6
D gene: .
V gene: TRBV19

CDR3 protein: CASRQGLAGYEQYF
CDR3 DNA: TGTGCCAGCAGGCAGGGACTAGCGGGCTACGAGCAGTACTTC
clone size: .
J gene: TRBJ2-7
D gene: TRBD2
V gene: TRBV27

CDR3 protein: CASSQDPGIGVYEQYF
CDR3 DNA: TGCGCCAGCAGCCAAGATCCCGGGATTGGAGTATACGAGCAGTACTTC
clone size: .
J gene: TRBJ2-7
D gene: .
V gene: TRBV4-1